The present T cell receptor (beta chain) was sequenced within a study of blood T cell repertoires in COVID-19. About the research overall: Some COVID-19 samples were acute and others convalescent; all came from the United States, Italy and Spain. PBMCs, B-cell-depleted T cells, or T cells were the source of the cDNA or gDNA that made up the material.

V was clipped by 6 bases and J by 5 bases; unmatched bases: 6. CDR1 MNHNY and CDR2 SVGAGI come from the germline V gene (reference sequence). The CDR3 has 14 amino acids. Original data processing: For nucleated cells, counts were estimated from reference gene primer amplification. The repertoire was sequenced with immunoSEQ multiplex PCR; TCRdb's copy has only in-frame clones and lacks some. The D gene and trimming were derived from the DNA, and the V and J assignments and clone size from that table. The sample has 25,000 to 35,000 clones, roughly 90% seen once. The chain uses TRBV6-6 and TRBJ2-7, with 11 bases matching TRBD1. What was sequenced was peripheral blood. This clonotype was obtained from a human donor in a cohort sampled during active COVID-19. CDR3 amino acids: CASSPGQGDNEQYF. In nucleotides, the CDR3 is TGTGCCAGCAGCCCGGGACAGGGGGACAACGAGCAGTACTTC.